The clone carrying this TCR beta chain was seen more than once but under ten times. Its antigen is not identified. The sample is drawn from a study of read filtering for tumor transcriptome and immune sequencing. Molecular barcoded adaptors covering alpha/delta and beta/gamma chains were used on 400 ng RNA. TCRdb called the reads again in MiXCR, with one record for every CDR3 protein. In the table there are about 47,000 distinct CDR3 sequences, about 12% of which are singletons. The CDR3 extends over 17 amino acids. The V gene's germline CDR1 is SEHNR and CDR2 FQNEAQ (reference sequence). V was pared by 5 bases and J by 0 bases, with 17 bases between. Study results and caveats: The CD138-negative fraction was mixed bone marrow immune cells, not pure T cells. In IR-seq, single-read clonotypes were roughly 80% of clonotypes but about 3.5% of reads. Without single-read clonotypes, shared clonotype proportions correlated more between IR-seq and RNA-seq.

Sequencing was done on a sample of a population of CD138-negative cells sorted from bone marrow. The clonotype comes from a donor at least 40 years old with multiple myeloma. This sequence joins TRBV7-9 and TRBJ2-4; D may be TRBD1 (6 bases). CDR3 coding DNA: TGTGCCAGCAGCAGCTCCGGGACACAACTAGCCAAAAACATTCAGTACTTC. It is translated as CASSSSGTQLAKNIQYF.